This TCR beta chain comes out of a study of identifying expanded T cells in peripheral blood (dated by TCRdb to about 2019). With regard to the full study: Technical replicates were generated by sequencing separate aliquots of the same genomic DNA pool, with four replicates compared pairwise.

Of note for this clone: Its binding antigen is unknown. Base qualities are not recorded, but no much larger clone differs from it by a single base.

TCRbeta CDR3 regions were profiled with the immunoSEQ Assay using bias-controlled multiplex PCR amplification of genomic DNA. The source study handled its data this way. To quantify the absolute abundance of each unique TCRbeta CDR3 region, the sequences were collapsed and filtered. Differential abundance was tested with a binomial (Fisher-equivalent) model and with a beta-binomial model adding time-dependent variance fitted from healthy donors. Clones with fewer than 5 combined templates were excluded, and clones with Benjamini-Hochberg FDR below 0.01 were called differentially abundant. Beta-binomial variance was modeled as a function of total template count across the two samples using the form v = (b*log(k)+a)^2. TCRdb provides this immuneACCESS table in a form limited to in-frame rearrangements. Some clones are lacking; in checked studies, under half of them reflect an unresolved V gene, and why the rest are absent is not known. V, J and clone size are taken as reported in that table, and D and trimming were inferred from the DNA itself. The sample table records about 80,000 clones; around 90% of these occur just once. The top ten clones comprise roughly 7% of the sample.

The paper's findings and limits, for the study overall: The authors expected that over much longer intervals, such as months to years, biological variance in healthy repertoires might increase even further. Across all healthy donors, variance in clone template counts between roughly two-week samples was found to increase significantly with total template count. Across all healthy-donor time intervals, the beta-binomial model significantly lowered both the number of clones called differentially abundant and the false-positive rate. The binomial model flagged 0.95 to 1.5 differentially abundant clones between technical replicates but approximately 15 over approximately 2 weeks and 19 over approximately four weeks.

No immune events, such as infections, were documented for the healthy donors during the collection period. Blood repertoires from healthy donors were used as a training cohort for calibrating time-dependent variance in a beta-binomial model of differential abundance of T-cell clones. The training cohort was composed of about 10 healthy donors, 3 female and 7 male. On average the donors were around 39 years old, and their ages spanned roughly 29 to 64 years. Obtained from a commercial supplier, whole blood was collected from each healthy donor at three time points set about two weeks apart. For immunosequencing, genomic DNA was extracted from unsorted whole blood. Trimming takes 11 bases off V and 1 base off J; junction bases not matched to a gene: 1. CDR3 length: 12 amino acids, cysteine to phenylalanine. CDR3 DNA only is kept here, 36 bases in frame from base 1. Taken from the germline V gene, the CDR1 and CDR2 loops are SGHVS and FQNEAQ.

This TCR derives from a person between 18 and 75 years old in good health. Specimen: blood. The sequence is built from TRBV7-8 and TRBJ2-2; the central 7 bases match TRBD1. CDR3 region: CAGTVNTGELFF. DNA sequence: TGTGCCGGGACAGTGAACACCGGGGAGCTGTTTTTT.